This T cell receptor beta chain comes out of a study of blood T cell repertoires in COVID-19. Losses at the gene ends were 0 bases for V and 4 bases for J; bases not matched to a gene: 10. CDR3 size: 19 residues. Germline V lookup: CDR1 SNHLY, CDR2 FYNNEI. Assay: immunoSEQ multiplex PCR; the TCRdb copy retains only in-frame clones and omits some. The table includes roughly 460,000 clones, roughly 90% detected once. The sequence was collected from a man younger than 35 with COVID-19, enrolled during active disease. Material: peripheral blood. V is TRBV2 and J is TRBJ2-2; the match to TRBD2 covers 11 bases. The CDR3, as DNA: TGTGCCAGCAGTGAAGCCCTTCTAGCGGGGGGTCTATCCACCGGGGAGCTGTTTTTT. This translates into CASSEALLAGGLSTGELFF. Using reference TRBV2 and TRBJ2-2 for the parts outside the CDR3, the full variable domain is EPEVTQTPSHQVTQMGQEVILRCVPISNHLYFYWYRQILGQKVEFLVSFYNNEISEKSEIFDDQFSVERPDGSNFTLKIRSTKLEDSAMYFCASSEALLAGGLSTGELFFGEGSRLTVL.